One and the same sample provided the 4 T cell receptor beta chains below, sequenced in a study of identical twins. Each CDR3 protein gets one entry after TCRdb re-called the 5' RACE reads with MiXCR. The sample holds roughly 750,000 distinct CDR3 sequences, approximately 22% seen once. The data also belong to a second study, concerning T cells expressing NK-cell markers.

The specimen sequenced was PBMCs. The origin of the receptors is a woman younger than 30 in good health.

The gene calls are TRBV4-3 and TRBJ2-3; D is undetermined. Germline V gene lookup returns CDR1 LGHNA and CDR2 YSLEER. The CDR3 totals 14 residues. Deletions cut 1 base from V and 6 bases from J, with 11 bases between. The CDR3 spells CASSQGRQGDTQYF. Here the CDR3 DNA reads TGCGCCAGCAGCCAAGGCCGTCAAGGGGATACGCAGTATTTT.

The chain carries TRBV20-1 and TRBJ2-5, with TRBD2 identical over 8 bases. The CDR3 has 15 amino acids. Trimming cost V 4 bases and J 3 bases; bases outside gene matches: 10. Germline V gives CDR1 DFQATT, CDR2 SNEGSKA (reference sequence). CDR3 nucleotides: TGCAGTGCTATCCGGGCCGGGGGGGCCGAAGAGACCCAGTACTTC. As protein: CSAIRAGGAEETQYF.

Here the CDR3 DNA reads TGCGCCAGCAGATGGCTAGATACGCAGTATTTT. Translated, it gives CASRWLDTQYF. The genes are TRBV5-1 and TRBJ2-3; no clear D. Germline V gene data show CDR1 as SGHRS and CDR2 as YFSETQ. V shed 5 bases and J shed 5 bases, with 6 bases lying between them. The CDR3 covers 11 residues.

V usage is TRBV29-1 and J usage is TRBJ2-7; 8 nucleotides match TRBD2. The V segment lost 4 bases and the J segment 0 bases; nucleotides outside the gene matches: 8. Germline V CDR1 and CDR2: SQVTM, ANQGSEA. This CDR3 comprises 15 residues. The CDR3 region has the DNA TGCAGCGTTGTACCGACTAGCGATAACTCCTACGAGCAGTACTTC. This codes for CSVVPTSDNSYEQYF.